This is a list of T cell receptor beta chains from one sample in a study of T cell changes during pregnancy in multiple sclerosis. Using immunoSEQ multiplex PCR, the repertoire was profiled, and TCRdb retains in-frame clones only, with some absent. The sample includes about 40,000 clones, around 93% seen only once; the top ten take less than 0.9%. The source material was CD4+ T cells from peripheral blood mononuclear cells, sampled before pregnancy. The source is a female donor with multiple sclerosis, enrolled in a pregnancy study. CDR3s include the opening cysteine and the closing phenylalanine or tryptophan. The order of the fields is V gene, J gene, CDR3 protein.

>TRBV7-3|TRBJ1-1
CASSRGGGFGEAFF
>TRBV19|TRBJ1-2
CASSIGGNYGYTF
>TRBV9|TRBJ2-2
CASSPRYTGELFF
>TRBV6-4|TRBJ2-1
CASSDSVAGGNYEQFF
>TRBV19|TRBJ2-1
CASSGGGGSYNEQFF
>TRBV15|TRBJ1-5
CATSRDPGGRIGGSNQPQHF
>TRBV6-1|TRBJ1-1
CASRDRGLVEAFF
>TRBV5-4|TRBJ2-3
CASSSAGRGGTDTQYF
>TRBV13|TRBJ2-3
CASSLGLLAGGDTQYF
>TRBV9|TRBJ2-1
CASSVDLVGEQFF
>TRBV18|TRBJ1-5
CASSPLGTGTQPQHF
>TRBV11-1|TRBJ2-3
CASSLWTSGGATDTQYF
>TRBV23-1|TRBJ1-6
CASSQAQTPGSPLHF
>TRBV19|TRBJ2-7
CASSIRDRGLEQYF
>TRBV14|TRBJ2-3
CASSQALRGTTDTQYF
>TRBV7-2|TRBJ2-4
CASSKPGGLNIQYF
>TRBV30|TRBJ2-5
CAWKGGPGETQYF
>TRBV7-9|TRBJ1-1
CASSPADRANTEAFF
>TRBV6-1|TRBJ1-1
CAGAVPNTEAFF
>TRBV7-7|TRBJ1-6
CASSFPGAPLHF
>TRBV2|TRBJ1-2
CASSEAAGWRDYGYTF
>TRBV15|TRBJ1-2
CATSRGTDNPNYGYTF
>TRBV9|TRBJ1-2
CASSRQGNYGYTF
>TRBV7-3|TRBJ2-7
CASSLGERYEQYF